What follows are 7 T cell receptor beta chains derived from one specimen sequenced in a study of T cells in Graves' hyperthyroidism and ophthalmopathy. RNA transcripts provided the source from which TCR beta CDR3 regions were amplified. TCR CDR3 underwent first-round RT-PCR with the HTBI primer set. TCRdb re-called the multiplex PCR reads with MiXCR, one entry per CDR3 protein. This table holds approximately 600,000 distinct CDR3 sequences, roughly 20% found once. Sequences were obtained from blood. The receptor set was obtained from a man aged 25-40 years with Graves' ophthalmopathy.

The chain has TRBV2 and TRBJ2-2, with TRBD2 matching over 10 bases. The V gene's germline CDR1 is SNHLY and CDR2 FYNNEI. J lost 2 bases, V lost 4 bases, and 7 bases had no gene match. The CDR3 covers 17 residues. This CDR3 reads CASSGSSGSVNTGELFF. The DNA of the CDR3 is TGTGCCAGCAGTGGGTCTAGCGGGAGCGTCAACACCGGGGAGCTGTTTTTT.

This clonotype has a count of ten or more. The V and J genes are TRBV12-5 and TRBJ1-1, with D maybe TRBD1 (6 bases). This CDR3 spans 14 amino acids. The germline V gene encodes CDR1 LGHNT and CDR2 FRNRAP. Deletions cut 9 bases from V and 4 bases from J, with 18 bases between. This chain's CDR3 is CASLEGGRATEAFF. CDR3 bases: TGTGCTAGCTTAGAGGGGGGTCGTGCCACTGAAGCTTTCTTT.

This clonotype was counted only a few times. The genes are TRBV28 and TRBJ2-1, with 9 bases that match TRBD2. The germline V gene encodes CDR1 MDHEN and CDR2 SYDVKM. J lost 3 bases, V lost 6 bases, and 6 bases had no gene match. This CDR3 spans 15 amino acids. CDR3 bases: TGTGCCAGCAGATTAGCGGGAGTCGGCTACAATGAGCAGTTCTTC. This translates into CASRLAGVGYNEQFF.

CDR3 sequence reads: CAISETHSKNQPQHF. The CDR3 coding sequence is TGTGCCATCAGTGAGACGCACAGCAAAAATCAGCCCCAGCATTTT. The J gene is TRBJ1-5, the V gene TRBV10-3; unclear D gene. Germline values: CDR1 ENHRY, CDR2 SYGVKD. The CDR3 is 15 amino acids. Trimming stripped 2 bases from V and 4 bases from J, with 12 bases between.

The sample holds many counts of this clonotype. The genes are TRBV7-3 and TRBJ2-7; 11 bases fit TRBD1. The CDR3 is 14 amino acids. V gave up 6 bases and J gave up 4 bases; unmatched junction bases: 5. The germline gives CDR1 SGHTA, CDR2 FQGTGA. The CDR3 is CASRSDRGRYEQYF. Written as DNA, the CDR3 is TGTGCCAGCAGGTCGGACAGGGGGCGGTACGAGCAGTACTTC.

CDR3 in DNA: TGTGCCAGCAGCTTAGTTGGGACAGGGTCCACCGGGGAGCTGTTTTTT. This sequence encodes CASSLVGTGSTGELFF. V and J are TRBV7-8 and TRBJ2-2; 9 bases line up with TRBD1. The CDR3 contains 16 residues. Germline CDR1 is SGHVS and CDR2 is FQNEAQ. J lost 4 bases, V lost 1 base, and 4 bases had no gene match.

The CDR3: CASSVDMSRQGFPNTIYF. CDR3 nucleotides: TGTGCCAGCAGCGTAGATATGAGTCGACAGGGGTTTCCAAACACCATATATTTT. This chain links TRBV9 with TRBJ1-3; TRBD1 agrees at 8 bases. CDR1 and CDR2 from the germline V gene are SGDLS and YYNGEE. J lost 6 bases, V lost 0 bases, and 14 bases had no gene match. CDR3 length equals 18 residues.